This TCR beta chain emerged from a study of T cell responses to AZD1222 COVID-19 vaccine. Whole-study findings and limits: Recipients of two AZD1222 doses showed rising Spike-specific TCR breadth and depth.

Concerning this clone: The antigen is not known.

Using immunoSEQ multiplex PCR, the repertoire was profiled, and TCRdb retains in-frame clones only, with some absent. The sample comprises roughly 130,000 clones, approximately 86% of which are singletons, and approximately 12% rests with the top ten. V shed 4 bases and J 5 bases; nucleotides not matched to a gene: 7. Germline CDR1 SGDLS, CDR2 YYNGEE. The CDR3 extends over 15 amino acids. The sample consisted of peripheral blood, taken on day 0 of AZD1222 vaccination. The gene calls are TRBV9 and TRBJ2-2; 8 bases match TRBD2. The TCR sequence derives from an adult in good health. The CDR3 sequence: CASSPGLGGTGELFF. DNA of the CDR3: TGTGCCAGCAGCCCGGGACTAGGGGGGACCGGGGAGCTGTTTTTT.